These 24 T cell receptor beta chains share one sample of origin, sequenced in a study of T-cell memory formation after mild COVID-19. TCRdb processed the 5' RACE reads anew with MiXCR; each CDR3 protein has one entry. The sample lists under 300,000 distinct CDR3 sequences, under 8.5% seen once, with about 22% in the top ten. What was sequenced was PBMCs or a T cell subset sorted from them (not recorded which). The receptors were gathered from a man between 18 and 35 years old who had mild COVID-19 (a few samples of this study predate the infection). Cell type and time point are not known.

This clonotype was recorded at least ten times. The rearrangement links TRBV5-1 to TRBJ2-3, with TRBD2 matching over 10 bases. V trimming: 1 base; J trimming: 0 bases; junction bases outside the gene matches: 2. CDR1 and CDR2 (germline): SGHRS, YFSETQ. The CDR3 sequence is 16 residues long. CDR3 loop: CASSLLAGASTDTQYF. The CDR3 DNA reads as TGCGCCAGCAGCTTGCTAGCGGGGGCTAGCACAGATACGCAGTATTTT.

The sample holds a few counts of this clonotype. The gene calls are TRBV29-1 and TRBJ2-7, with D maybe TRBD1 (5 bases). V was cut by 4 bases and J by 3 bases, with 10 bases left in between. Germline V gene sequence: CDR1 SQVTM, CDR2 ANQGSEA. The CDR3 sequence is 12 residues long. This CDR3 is CSVADSNYEQYF. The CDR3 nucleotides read TGCAGCGTTGCTGACAGTAACTACGAGCAGTACTTC.

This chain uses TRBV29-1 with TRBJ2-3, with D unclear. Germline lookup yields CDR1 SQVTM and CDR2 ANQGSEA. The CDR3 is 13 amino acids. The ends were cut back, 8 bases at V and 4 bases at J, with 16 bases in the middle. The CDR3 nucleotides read TGCAGCCTCCGAATGGTCCAGGCAGATACGCAGTATTTT. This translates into CSLRMVQADTQYF.

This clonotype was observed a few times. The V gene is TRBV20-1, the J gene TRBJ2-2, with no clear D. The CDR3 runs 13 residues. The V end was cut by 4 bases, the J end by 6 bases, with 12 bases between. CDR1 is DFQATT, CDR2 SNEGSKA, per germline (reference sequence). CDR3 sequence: CSATSVDPGELFF. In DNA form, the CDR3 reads TGCAGTGCTACATCAGTGGATCCCGGGGAGCTGTTTTTT.

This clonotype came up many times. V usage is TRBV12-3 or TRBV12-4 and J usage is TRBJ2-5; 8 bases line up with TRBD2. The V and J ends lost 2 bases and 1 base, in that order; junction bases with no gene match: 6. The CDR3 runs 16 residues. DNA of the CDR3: TGTGCCAGCAGTTTAATAACGGGGGGGTTCCAAGAGACCCAGTACTTC. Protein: CASSLITGGFQETQYF.

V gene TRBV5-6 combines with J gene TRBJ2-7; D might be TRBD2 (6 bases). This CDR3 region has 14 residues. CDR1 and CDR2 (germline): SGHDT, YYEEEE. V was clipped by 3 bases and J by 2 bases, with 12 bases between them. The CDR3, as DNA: TGTGCCAGCAGCTGGGGGGTGGGGGCCTACGAGCAGTACGTC. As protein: CASSWGVGAYEQYV.

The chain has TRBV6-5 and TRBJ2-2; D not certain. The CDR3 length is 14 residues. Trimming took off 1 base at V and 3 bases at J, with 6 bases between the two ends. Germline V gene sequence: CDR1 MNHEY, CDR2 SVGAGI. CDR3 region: CASSYYSDTGELFF. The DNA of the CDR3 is TGTGCCAGCAGTTACTACTCGGACACCGGGGAGCTGTTTTTT.

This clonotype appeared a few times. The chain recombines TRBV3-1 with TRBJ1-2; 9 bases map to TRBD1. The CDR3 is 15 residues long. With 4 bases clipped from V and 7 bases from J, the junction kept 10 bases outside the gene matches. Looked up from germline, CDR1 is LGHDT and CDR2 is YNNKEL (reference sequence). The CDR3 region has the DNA TGTGCCAGCAGCCCCCAGACAGGGGGTGAGGCTGGCTACACCTTC. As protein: CASSPQTGGEAGYTF.

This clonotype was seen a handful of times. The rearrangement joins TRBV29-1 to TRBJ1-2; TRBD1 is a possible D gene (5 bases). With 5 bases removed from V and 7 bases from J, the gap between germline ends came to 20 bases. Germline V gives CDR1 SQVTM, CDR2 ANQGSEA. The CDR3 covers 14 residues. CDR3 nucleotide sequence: TGCAGCGTTCCCATTGGGCGGCCGGGGGTTGGCTACACCTTC. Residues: CSVPIGRPGVGYTF.

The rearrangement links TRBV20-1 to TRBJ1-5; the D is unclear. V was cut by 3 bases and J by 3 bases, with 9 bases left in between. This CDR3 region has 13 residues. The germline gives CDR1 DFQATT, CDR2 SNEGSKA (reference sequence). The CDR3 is CSASWEHNQPQHF. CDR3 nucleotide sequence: TGCAGTGCTAGTTGGGAACACAATCAGCCCCAGCATTTT.

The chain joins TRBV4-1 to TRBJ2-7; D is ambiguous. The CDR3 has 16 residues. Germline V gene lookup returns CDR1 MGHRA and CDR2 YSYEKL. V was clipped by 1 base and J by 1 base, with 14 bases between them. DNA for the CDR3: TGCGCCAGCAGCCAAGTTCGGCTCTCCCGTTCCTACGAGCAGTACGTC. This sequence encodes CASSQVRLSRSYEQYV.

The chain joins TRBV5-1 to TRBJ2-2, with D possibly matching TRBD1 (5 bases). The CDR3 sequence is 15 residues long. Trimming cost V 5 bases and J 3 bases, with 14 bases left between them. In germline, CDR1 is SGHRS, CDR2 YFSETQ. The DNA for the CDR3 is TGCGCCAGCAGACCCACCGACAGTTACACCGGGGAGCTGTTTTTT. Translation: CASRPTDSYTGELFF.

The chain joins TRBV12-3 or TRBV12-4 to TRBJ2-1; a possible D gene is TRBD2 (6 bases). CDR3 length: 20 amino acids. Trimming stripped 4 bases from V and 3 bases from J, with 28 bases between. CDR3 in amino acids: CASSSTPGGPLSPYYNEQFF. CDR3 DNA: TGTGCCAGCAGTTCAACTCCCGGGGGTCCCCTAAGTCCCTACTACAATGAGCAGTTCTTC.

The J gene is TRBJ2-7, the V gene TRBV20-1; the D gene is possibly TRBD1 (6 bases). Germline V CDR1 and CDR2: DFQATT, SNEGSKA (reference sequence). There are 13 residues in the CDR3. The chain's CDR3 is CSAQRQGGYEQYV. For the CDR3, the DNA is TGCAGCGCCCAACGGCAAGGGGGCTACGAGCAGTACGTC.

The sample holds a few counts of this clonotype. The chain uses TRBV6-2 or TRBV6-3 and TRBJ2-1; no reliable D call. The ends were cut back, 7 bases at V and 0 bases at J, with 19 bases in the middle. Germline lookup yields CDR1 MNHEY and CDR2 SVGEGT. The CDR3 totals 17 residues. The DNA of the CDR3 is TGTGCCAGCACTAGACCAGAGACATCTAGCTCCTACAATGAGCAGTTCTTC. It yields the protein CASTRPETSSSYNEQFF.

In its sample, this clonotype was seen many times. CDR3 amino acids: CASSLDTTTKNIQYF. As DNA, the CDR3 is TGCGCCAGCAGCTTGGACACGACAACCAAAAACATTCAGTACTTC. This chain connects TRBV5-1 to TRBJ2-4; no definite D call. Between the trimmed V and J ends, which lost 0 bases and 2 bases, there was a span of 9 bases. Germline CDR1 and CDR2: SGHRS and YFSETQ. This CDR3 comprises 15 residues.

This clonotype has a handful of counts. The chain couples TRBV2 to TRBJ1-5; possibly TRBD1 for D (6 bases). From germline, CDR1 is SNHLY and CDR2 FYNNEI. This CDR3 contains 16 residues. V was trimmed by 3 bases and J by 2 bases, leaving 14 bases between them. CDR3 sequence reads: CASSDGGSGGNQPQHF. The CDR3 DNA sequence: TGTGCCAGCAGTGACGGCGGATCAGGGGGCAATCAGCCCCAGCATTTT.

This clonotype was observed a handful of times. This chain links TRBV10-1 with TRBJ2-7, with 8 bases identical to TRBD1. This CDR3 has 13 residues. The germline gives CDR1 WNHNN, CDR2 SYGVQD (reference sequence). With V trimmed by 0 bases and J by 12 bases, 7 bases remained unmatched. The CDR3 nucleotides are TGCGCCAGCAGTGAGTCCCAGGGGGCCTGGGGGTACTTC. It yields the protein CASSESQGAWGYF.

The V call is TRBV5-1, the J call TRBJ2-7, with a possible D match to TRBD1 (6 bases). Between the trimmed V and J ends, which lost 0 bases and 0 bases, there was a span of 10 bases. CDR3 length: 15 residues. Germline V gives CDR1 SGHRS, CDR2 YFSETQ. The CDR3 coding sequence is TGCGCCAGCAGCTTGGCCCCGGACAGCTCCTACGAGCAGTACTTC. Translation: CASSLAPDSSYEQYF.

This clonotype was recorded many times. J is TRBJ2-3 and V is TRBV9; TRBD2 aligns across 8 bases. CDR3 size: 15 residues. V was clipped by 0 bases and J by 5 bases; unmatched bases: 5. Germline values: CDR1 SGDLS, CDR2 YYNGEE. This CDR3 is CASSVAGLAGDTQYF. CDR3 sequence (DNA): TGTGCCAGCAGCGTAGCTGGCCTAGCGGGAGATACGCAGTATTTT.

DNA for the CDR3: TGTGCCAGCAAGGCAGATTTGGGCTCGTCCTATAATTCACCCCTCCACTTT. Translated, it gives CASKADLGSSYNSPLHF. The chain uses TRBV2 and TRBJ1-6; D call uncertain. The CDR3 is 17 amino acids. CDR1 and CDR2 (germline): SNHLY, FYNNEI. V was shortened by 7 bases and J by 1 base, with 17 bases between the two germline ends.

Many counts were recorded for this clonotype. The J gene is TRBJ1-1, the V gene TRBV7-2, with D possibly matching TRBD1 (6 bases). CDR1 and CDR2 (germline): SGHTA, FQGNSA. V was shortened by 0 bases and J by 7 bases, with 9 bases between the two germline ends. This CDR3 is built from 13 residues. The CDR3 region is CASSLAGTYEAFF. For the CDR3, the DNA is TGTGCCAGCAGCTTAGCGGGGACATATGAAGCTTTCTTT.

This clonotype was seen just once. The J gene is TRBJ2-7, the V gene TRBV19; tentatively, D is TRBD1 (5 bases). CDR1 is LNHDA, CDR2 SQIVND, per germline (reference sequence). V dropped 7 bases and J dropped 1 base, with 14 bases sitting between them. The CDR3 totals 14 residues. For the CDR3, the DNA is TGTGCCAGTAACAAGGGGCCCGGGTCCTACGAGCAGTACTTC. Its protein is CASNKGPGSYEQYF.

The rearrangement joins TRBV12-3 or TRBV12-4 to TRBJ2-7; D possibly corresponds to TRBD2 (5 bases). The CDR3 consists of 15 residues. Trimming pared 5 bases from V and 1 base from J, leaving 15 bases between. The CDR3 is CASSIGGAGSYEQYF. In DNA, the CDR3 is TGTGCCAGCAGTATCGGAGGCGCCGGATCCTACGAGCAGTACTTC.